This TCR beta chain was retrieved from a study of T cell repertoires in cytomegalovirus infection. Overall study context: An indication of both CMV infection and matching HLA type came from public TCR beta signatures.

Study-wide findings and caveats: The cumulative frequency of public TCR beta families identified carriers of CMV plus the relevant HLA. It was HLA-C-restricted CMV-specific TCR beta clonotypes that dominated the response ex vivo.

On this clonotype itself: Its antigen is unknown. A read error may produce the germline difference seen at one junction end.

TCRdb re-derived calls from the reads in MiXCR, one entry per CDR3 protein. Of roughly 720,000 distinct CDR3 sequences in the sample, about a third were seen once. This CDR3 region has 16 residues. CDR1 MDHEN and CDR2 SYDVKM come from the germline V gene. This TCR came from a human donor in good health (CMV status not recorded). Some clones in this sample may be carry-over from other donors' samples. The J gene is TRBJ2-6, the V gene TRBV28; D not resolved. Input material: PBMCs. The CDR3, as DNA: TGTGCCAGTGCCAGAGACTTTAACTCTTGGGCCAACGTCCTGACTTTC. Encoded protein: CASARDFNSWANVLTF.